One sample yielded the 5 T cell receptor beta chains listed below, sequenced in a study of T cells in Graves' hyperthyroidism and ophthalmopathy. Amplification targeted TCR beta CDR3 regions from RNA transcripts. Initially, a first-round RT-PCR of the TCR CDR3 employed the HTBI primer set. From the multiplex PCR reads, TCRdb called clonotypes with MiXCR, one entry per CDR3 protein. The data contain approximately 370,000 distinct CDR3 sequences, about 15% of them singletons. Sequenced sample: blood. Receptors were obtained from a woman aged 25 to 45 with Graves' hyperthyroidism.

The CDR3 protein is CASSPPSQGPNSYEQYF. The CDR3 DNA sequence: TGTGCCAGCTCACCCCCTTCACAGGGGCCGAACTCCTACGAGCAGTACTTC. The chain joins TRBV18 to TRBJ2-7, with 7 bases that match TRBD1. The CDR3 covers 17 residues. The germline V gene has CDR1 KGHSH and CDR2 LQKENI. Trimming at V came to 3 bases and at J to 0 bases, leaving 11 bases not matched to a gene.

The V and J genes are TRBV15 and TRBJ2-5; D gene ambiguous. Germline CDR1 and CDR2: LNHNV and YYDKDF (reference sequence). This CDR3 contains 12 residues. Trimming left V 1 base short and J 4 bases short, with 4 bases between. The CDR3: CATSRGPETQYF. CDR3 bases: TGTGCCACCAGCAGAGGTCCAGAGACCCAGTACTTC.

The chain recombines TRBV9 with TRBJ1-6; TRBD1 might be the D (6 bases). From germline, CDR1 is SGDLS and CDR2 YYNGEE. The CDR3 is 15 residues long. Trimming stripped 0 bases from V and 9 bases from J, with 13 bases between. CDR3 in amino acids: CASSVADQGTSPLHF. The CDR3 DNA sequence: TGTGCCAGCAGCGTAGCCGACCAGGGGACTTCACCCCTCCACTTT.

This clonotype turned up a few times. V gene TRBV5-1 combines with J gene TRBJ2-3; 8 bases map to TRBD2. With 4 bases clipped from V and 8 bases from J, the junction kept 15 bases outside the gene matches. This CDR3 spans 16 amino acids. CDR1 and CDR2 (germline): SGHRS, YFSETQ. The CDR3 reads CASSPLTGGPSVTQYF. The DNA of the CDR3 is TGCGCCAGCAGCCCGTTGACGGGAGGGCCTTCAGTTACGCAGTATTTT.

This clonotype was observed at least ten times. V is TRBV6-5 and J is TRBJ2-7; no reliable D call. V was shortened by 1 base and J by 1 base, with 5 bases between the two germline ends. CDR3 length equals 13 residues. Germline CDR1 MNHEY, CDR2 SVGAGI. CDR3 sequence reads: CASSYLQSYEQYF. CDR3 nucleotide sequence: TGTGCCAGCAGTTACTTGCAGTCCTACGAGCAGTACTTC.